One and the same sample provided the 29 T cell receptor beta chains below, sequenced in a study of T cell changes during pregnancy in multiple sclerosis. Measured with immunoSEQ multiplex PCR; TCRdb has only the in-frame clones, and not every one. The sample has 20,000 to 25,000 clones, about 91% seen once; the top ten hold about 0.62%. The specimen comprised CD4+ T cells from peripheral blood mononuclear cells, sampled in the third trimester of pregnancy. These receptors all stem from a female donor with multiple sclerosis, enrolled in a pregnancy study.

CDR3 DNA sequence: TGTGCCAGCAGTGTTGGGCCTACAGGCAACATTCAGTACTTC. Amino acids: CASSVGPTGNIQYF. This sequence joins TRBV6-1 and TRBJ2-4; a possible D gene is TRBD1 (5 bases). Germline values: CDR1 MNHNS, CDR2 SASEGT. The V end was cut by 4 bases, the J end by 7 bases, with 14 bases between. This CDR3 comprises 14 residues.

The genes are TRBV18 and TRBJ1-2; D is perhaps TRBD1 (6 bases). This CDR3 contains 15 residues. Germline V gene lookup returns CDR1 KGHSH and CDR2 LQKENI. Trimming removed 3 bases at V and 2 bases at J, with 13 bases between. The CDR3 DNA reads TGTGCCAGCTCACCGATCTGGACAGAAAACTATGGCTACACCTTC. As protein: CASSPIWTENYGYTF.

DNA of the CDR3: TGTGCCTGGAGCGGGGAGAATGAGCAGTTCTTC. It yields the protein CAWSGENEQFF. The chain recombines TRBV30 with TRBJ2-1, with a possible D match to TRBD2 (5 bases). Germline V gene sequence: CDR1 GTSNPN, CDR2 SVGIG (reference sequence). This CDR3 is built from 11 residues. Trimming removed 3 bases at V and 7 bases at J, with 7 bases between.

CDR3 nucleotide sequence: TGTGCCAGCAGCTCGTACGGGTATAGCACAGATACGCAGTATTTT. Its translation: CASSSYGYSTDTQYF. The gene calls are TRBV7-9 and TRBJ2-3; D ambiguous. Germline lookup yields CDR1 SEHNR and CDR2 FQNEAQ (reference sequence). The V and J ends lost 4 bases and 0 bases respectively, with 11 bases between them. The CDR3 totals 15 residues.

This rearrangement joins TRBV30 to TRBJ2-5, with TRBD1 identical over 7 bases. The germline V gene encodes CDR1 GTSNPN and CDR2 SVGIG (reference sequence). Losses at the gene ends were 2 bases for V and 4 bases for J; bases not matched to a gene: 4. The CDR3 has 13 residues. The CDR3 sequence: CAWSLGGVETQYF. The CDR3 nucleotides are TGTGCCTGGAGTTTAGGGGGCGTAGAGACCCAGTACTTC. Based on the CDR3 plus reference TRBV30 and TRBJ2-5, the full variable domain is SQTIHQWPATLVQPVGSPLSLECTVEGTSNPNLYWYRQAAGRGLQLLFYSVGIGQISSEVPQNLSASRPQDRQFILSSKKLLLSDSGFYLCAWSLGGVETQYFGPGTRLLVL.

The rearrangement joins TRBV19 to TRBJ2-2, with 12 bases matching TRBD2. The CDR3 is 19 amino acids. CDR1 LNHDA and CDR2 SQIVND come from the germline V gene (reference sequence). V lost 6 bases, J lost 5 bases, and 16 bases stayed unmatched. The DNA for the CDR3 is TGTGCCAGTAGCCATGGAGGCATCCTAGCGGGGGGGCGGACCGGGGAGCTGTTTTTT. This translates into CASSHGGILAGGRTGELFF.

J is TRBJ2-3 and V is TRBV7-8, with 7 bases identical to TRBD2. V shed 4 bases, J shed 7 bases, and the junction held 8 bases outside the gene matches. The germline V gene encodes CDR1 SGHVS and CDR2 FQNEAQ. The CDR3 totals 14 residues. CDR3 DNA: TGTGCCAGCAGCTGGACGGCGGGGGTTTATACGCAGTATTTT. This codes for CASSWTAGVYTQYF.

The chain is built from TRBV19 and TRBJ1-2; D is undetermined. There are 13 residues in the CDR3. The germline gives CDR1 LNHDA, CDR2 SQIVND (reference sequence). Trimming stripped 7 bases from V and 4 bases from J, with 13 bases between. For the CDR3, the DNA is TGTGCCAGTACCTACGGTTTTTTCTATGGCTACACCTTC. Its translation: CASTYGFFYGYTF.

V gene TRBV15 combines with J gene TRBJ2-5; D may be TRBD1 (6 bases). V shed 3 bases and J shed 5 bases, with 10 bases lying between them. The CDR3 contains 13 residues. Germline V gene lookup returns CDR1 LNHNV and CDR2 YYDKDF (reference sequence). The CDR3 loop reads CATSRGAGETQYF. Written as DNA, the CDR3 is TGTGCCACCAGCAGGGGGGCGGGTGAGACCCAGTACTTC.

The V gene is TRBV6-4, the J gene TRBJ1-4; D might be TRBD1 (6 bases). The V and J ends lost 5 bases and 3 bases respectively, with 16 bases between them. The CDR3 covers 16 residues. Germline V lookup: CDR1 MRHNA, CDR2 SNTAGT. CDR3 sequence (DNA): TGTGCCAGCAGTTCGGACAGCCTAGGAGCTAATGAAAAACTGTTTTTT. Translated: CASSSDSLGANEKLFF.

This clone was counted a few times. DNA of the CDR3: TGTGCCAGCAGGCCACAAGGGGACACTGAAGCTTTCTTT. Its translation is CASRPQGDTEAFF. The gene calls are TRBV6-6 and TRBJ1-1; a possible D gene is TRBD1 (5 bases). Trimming took off 6 bases at V and 3 bases at J, with 11 bases between the two ends. Germline assignment: CDR1 MNHNY and CDR2 SVGAGI (reference sequence). The CDR3 has 13 amino acids.

The chain carries TRBV7-8 and TRBJ2-7, with 10 bases matching TRBD2. Per the germline V gene, CDR1 is SGHVS and CDR2 is FQNEAQ. V was pared by 5 bases and J by 1 base, with 8 bases of the junction left unmatched. The CDR3 has 16 residues. The CDR3 DNA sequence: TGTGCCAGCAGCGGCCCTCTAGCGGGGGTTTCCTACGAGCAGTACTTC. Protein: CASSGPLAGVSYEQYF.

There are a few counts of this clone. V usage is TRBV6-5 and J usage is TRBJ1-3, with D possibly matching TRBD1 (5 bases). The CDR3 loop spans 15 amino acids. V was pared by 6 bases and J by 5 bases, with 17 bases between. Germline V gene data show CDR1 as MNHEY and CDR2 as SVGAGI. This CDR3 is CASSRMLGLRNTIYF. The CDR3 nucleotides are TGTGCCAGCAGCCGAATGTTGGGGCTACGAAACACCATATATTTT.

This rearrangement joins TRBV19 to TRBJ2-5; 9 nucleotides align to TRBD2. The CDR3 sequence is 13 residues long. The V gene end was trimmed by 7 bases and the J gene end by 4 bases; junction bases not matched to a gene: 4. In germline, CDR1 is LNHDA, CDR2 SQIVND (reference sequence). The CDR3 nucleotides read TGTGCCAGTATGGCGGGGGGGGGAGAGACCCAGTACTTC. Translated: CASMAGGGETQYF.

The rearrangement links TRBV5-4 to TRBJ1-3; no clear D gene. Germline V gives CDR1 SGHNT, CDR2 YYREEE (reference sequence). V was pared by 3 bases and J by 2 bases, with 9 bases between. This CDR3 region has 14 residues. The CDR3 is CASSYSGAGNTIYF. The CDR3 DNA reads TGTGCCAGCAGCTATTCCGGGGCTGGAAACACCATATATTTT.

The chain recombines TRBV15 with TRBJ2-2; 7 bases align to TRBD1. CDR1 is LNHNV and CDR2 is YYDKDF in the germline V gene (reference sequence). This CDR3 spans 17 amino acids. Trimming took 2 bases from V and 5 from J; bases not matched to a gene: 11. CDR3 bases: TGTGCCACCAGCAGAACGGACAGGACGCGGCGGACCGGGGAGCTGTTTTTT. It yields the protein CATSRTDRTRRTGELFF.

The rearrangement uses TRBV5-6 and TRBJ1-2, with TRBD1 matching 8 bases. The V gene end was trimmed by 0 bases and the J gene end by 4 bases; junction bases not matched to a gene: 8. Germline lookup yields CDR1 SGHDT and CDR2 YYEEEE. This CDR3 has 16 residues. The CDR3 DNA sequence: TGTGCCAGCAGCTTGGGCGGACAGGGAAAGGGCTATGGCTACACCTTC. Protein: CASSLGGQGKGYGYTF.

This rearrangement joins TRBV7-4 to TRBJ1-5; 8 bases agree with TRBD1. The CDR3 is 19 residues long. Germline CDR1 SGHVT, CDR2 SQSDAQ. Losses at the gene ends were 4 bases for V and 0 bases for J; bases not matched to a gene: 14. DNA of the CDR3: TGTGCCAGCAGCTACGACAGGGGTTTGTCGTCAGTTAGCAATCAGCCCCAGCATTTT. This codes for CASSYDRGLSSVSNQPQHF.

The chain links TRBV19 to TRBJ2-5; 9 nucleotides align to TRBD2. This CDR3 is 15 amino acids long. Germline values: CDR1 LNHDA, CDR2 SQIVND (reference sequence). The ends lost 3 bases at V and 4 bases at J; junction bases unmatched: 6. CDR3 in amino acids: CASSIKRGVGETQYF. The CDR3 coding sequence is TGTGCCAGTAGTATCAAGCGGGGGGTGGGAGAGACCCAGTACTTC. Filled out from reference TRBV19 and TRBJ2-5, the complete variable domain reads DGGITQSPKYLFRKEGQNVTLSCEQNLNHDAMYWYRQDPGQGLRLIYYSQIVNDFQKGDIAEGYSVSREKKESFPLTVTSAQKNPTAFYLCASSIKRGVGETQYFGPGTRLLVL.

This chain joins TRBV11-2 and TRBJ1-3, with unresolved D. The germline CDR1 and CDR2 sequences are SGHAT and FQNNGV. V was shortened by 4 bases and J by 0 bases, with 7 bases between the two germline ends. The CDR3 loop spans 14 amino acids. CDR3 sequence (DNA): TGTGCCAGCAGCTCCTGGGCCTCTGGAAACACCATATATTTT. It codes for CASSSWASGNTIYF.

In this sample, this clone turned up a few times. The chain has TRBV2 and TRBJ1-3; D is unclear. V was cut by 6 bases and J by 16 bases, with 19 bases left in between. In germline, CDR1 is SNHLY, CDR2 FYNNEI. This CDR3 is built from 12 residues. CDR3 nucleotide sequence: TGTGCCAGCAGACCTGACAACCACCCCAATTATTTT. This encodes CASRPDNHPNYF.

In its sample, this clone was seen a few times. The chain couples TRBV5-4 to TRBJ2-7; 8 positions match TRBD1. Germline V lookup: CDR1 SGHNT, CDR2 YYREEE (reference sequence). J gave up 3 bases and V 1 base, and 0 bases lay outside the gene matches. This CDR3 has 13 residues. CDR3 in amino acids: CASSLTGGYEQYF. CDR3 coding DNA: TGTGCCAGCAGCTTGACAGGGGGCTACGAGCAGTACTTC. Drawing the rest from reference TRBV5-4 and TRBJ2-7, the complete variable domain is ETGVTQSPTHLIKTRGQQVTLRCSSQSGHNTVSWYQQALGQGPQFIFQYYREEENGRGNFPPRFSGLQFPNYSSELNVNALELDDSALYLCASSLTGGYEQYFGPGTRLTVT.

The chain is built from TRBV9 and TRBJ2-7; 7 bases agree with TRBD1. V lost 4 bases, J lost 4 bases, and 14 bases stayed unmatched. CDR3 length: 16 amino acids. CDR1 is SGDLS, CDR2 YYNGEE, per germline. CDR3 sequence: CASSYAEGARLYEQYF. CDR3 bases: TGTGCCAGCAGCTATGCCGAGGGGGCACGATTGTACGAGCAGTACTTC.

This chain connects TRBV27 to TRBJ2-7, with D possibly TRBD2 on 6 matching bases. This CDR3 is 15 amino acids long. Germline lookup yields CDR1 MNHEY and CDR2 SMNVEV (reference sequence). The V end lost 5 bases, the J end lost 1 base, and 15 bases lay between the germline ends. The CDR3 here is CASSVLGGPSYEQYF. The DNA of the CDR3 is TGTGCCAGCAGTGTCCTTGGAGGGCCGTCCTACGAGCAGTACTTC.

The rearrangement uses TRBV11-2 and TRBJ2-7, with TRBD2 as a possible D gene (5 bases). Per the germline V gene, CDR1 is SGHAT and CDR2 is FQNNGV. V lost 3 bases to trimming and J lost 3 bases, with 12 bases between them. This CDR3 is 14 amino acids long. The CDR3 loop is CASSFSHGDYEQYF. For the CDR3, the DNA is TGTGCCAGCAGCTTCTCTCACGGGGACTACGAGCAGTACTTC.

The V gene is TRBV18, the J gene TRBJ1-1, with a weak D call TRBD1 (5 bases). The germline gives CDR1 KGHSH, CDR2 LQKENI. The CDR3 runs to 15 residues. V was trimmed by 3 bases and J by 3 bases, leaving 14 bases between them. The CDR3 DNA reads TGTGCCAGCTCACCGGGGCGGTTCGTGGACACTGAAGCTTTCTTT. It yields the protein CASSPGRFVDTEAFF.

This sequence joins TRBV19 and TRBJ1-3; tentatively, D is TRBD1 (5 bases). Germline V gives CDR1 LNHDA, CDR2 SQIVND (reference sequence). V dropped 3 bases and J dropped 4 bases, with 13 bases sitting between them. There are 15 residues in the CDR3. The CDR3 DNA is TGTGCCAGTAGTATGCCCGAAAACAGGGGAAACACCATATATTTT. Its translation is CASSMPENRGNTIYF. The full variable domain, completed using reference TRBV19 and TRBJ1-3, is DGGITQSPKYLFRKEGQNVTLSCEQNLNHDAMYWYRQDPGQGLRLIYYSQIVNDFQKGDIAEGYSVSREKKESFPLTVTSAQKNPTAFYLCASSMPENRGNTIYFGEGSWLTVV.

J is TRBJ2-5 and V is TRBV9; 14 positions agree with TRBD2. V gave up 3 bases and J gave up 4 bases; unmatched junction bases: 5. The CDR3 has 16 amino acids. Germline V lookup: CDR1 SGDLS, CDR2 YYNGEE. CDR3 coding DNA: TGTGCCAGCAGCGGGACTAGCGGGGGGTTCGGAGAGACCCAGTACTTC. Its protein product is CASSGTSGGFGETQYF.

The rearrangement joins TRBV7-2 to TRBJ1-1; 7 bases agree with TRBD1. The CDR3 consists of 15 residues. CDR1 and CDR2 (germline): SGHTA, FQGNSA. Trimming cost V 3 bases and J 1 base; bases outside gene matches: 5. The CDR3 loop reads CASSFTGVGNTEAFF. DNA of the CDR3: TGTGCCAGCAGCTTCACAGGGGTTGGGAACACTGAAGCTTTCTTT.